The 28 T cell receptor beta chains below were found in one sample sequenced in a study of T cell repertoires in cytomegalovirus infection. Their target antigens are unknown. TCRdb reprocessed the reads with MiXCR, giving one entry per CDR3 protein. The sample records 650,000 to 900,000 distinct CDR3 sequences, about 33% being singletons. Specimen: cultured CD8+ T cells from PBMCs, collected from culture after CMV antigen stimulation. These receptors all stem from a human donor in good health (CMV status not recorded). Some clones in this sample may be carry-over from other donors' samples.

Turning to this clonotype: This may be a read error, as it is one base from a much larger clone. This chain joins TRBV7-6 and TRBJ1-2; tentatively, D is TRBD1 (6 bases). Trimming removed 4 bases at V and 6 bases at J, with 21 bases between. Germline CDR1 SGHVS, CDR2 FNYEAQ. The CDR3 loop spans 16 amino acids. CDR3 loop: CASSSSGDGGLDGYTF. DNA of the CDR3: TGTGCCAGCAGCTCTAGCGGCGACGGGGGGCTGGATGGCTACACCTTC.

The CDR3 DNA sequence: TGTGCCAGCAGAAACCGGGACAACATTCTTAATGAGCAGTTCTTC. It translates to CASRNRDNILNEQFF. The chain combines TRBV7-9 with TRBJ2-1, with D tentatively TRBD1 (6 bases). The CDR3 runs to 15 residues. The germline gives CDR1 SEHNR, CDR2 FQNEAQ (reference sequence). V shed 6 bases and J shed 7 bases, with 19 bases lying between them.

The CDR3 bases are TGTGCCAGCAGGGAGGGGTCCACCTACGAGCAGTACTTC. Protein: CASREGSTYEQYF. This rearrangement joins TRBV7-6 to TRBJ2-7, with D possibly TRBD2 on 6 matching bases. CDR3 length equals 13 residues. Germline V gene lookup returns CDR1 SGHVS and CDR2 FNYEAQ. V was cut by 6 bases and J by 2 bases, with 11 bases left in between.

The gene calls are TRBV3-1 and TRBJ2-1; D possibly matches TRBD1 or TRBD2 (6 bases each). CDR1 LGHDT and CDR2 YNNKEL come from the germline V gene (reference sequence). This CDR3 is 15 amino acids long. V was cut by 0 bases and J by 7 bases, with 13 bases left in between. The DNA for the CDR3 is TGTGCCAGCAGCCAAGACGGGGGCCTGGCGAATGAGCAGTTCTTC. The encoded protein is CASSQDGGLANEQFF.

Many counts were recorded for this clonotype. This chain links TRBV7-6 with TRBJ2-5; D remains ambiguous. The CDR3 spans 12 residues. V dropped 5 bases and J dropped 5 bases, with 9 bases sitting between them. The germline gives CDR1 SGHVS, CDR2 FNYEAQ. The CDR3: CASSPLRETQYF. CDR3 sequence (DNA): TGTGCCAGCAGCCCGCTGAGGGAGACCCAGTACTTC.

This clonotype has ten or more counts. The V call is TRBV7-6, the J call TRBJ2-3, with a weak D call TRBD1 (6 bases). Germline lookup yields CDR1 SGHVS and CDR2 FNYEAQ. CDR3 length: 14 amino acids. Trimming took 1 base from V and 4 from J, leaving 9 bases between them. In nucleotides, the CDR3 is TGTGCCAGCAGCTTAGGAGGGGGAGCAGATACGCAGTATTTT. Its translation is CASSLGGGADTQYF.

This clonotype was seen only a few times. The chain uses TRBV9 and TRBJ2-4; D is possibly TRBD1 (6 bases). V lost 0 bases to trimming and J lost 3 bases, with 10 bases between them. Germline V gives CDR1 SGDLS, CDR2 YYNGEE. This CDR3 contains 15 residues. The CDR3 here is CASSVAQGGKNIQYF. The DNA for the CDR3 is TGTGCCAGCAGCGTAGCACAGGGTGGCAAAAACATTCAGTACTTC.

This clonotype was seen a few times. The chain joins TRBV7-6 to TRBJ2-5; TRBD1 matches 7 bases. Unmatched junction bases numbered 4, after V lost 1 base and J lost 5 bases. Germline V lookup: CDR1 SGHVS, CDR2 FNYEAQ. The CDR3 has 14 residues. Here the CDR3 reads CASSLVDRVETQYF. CDR3 DNA sequence: TGTGCCAGCAGCTTAGTAGACAGGGTTGAGACCCAGTACTTC. The full variable domain, completed using reference TRBV7-6 and TRBJ2-5, is GAGVSQSPRYKVTKRGQDVALRCDPISGHVSLYWYRQALGQGPEFLTYFNYEAQQDKSGLPNDRFSAERPEGSISTLTIQRTEQRDSAMYRCASSLVDRVETQYFGPGTRLLVL.

This clonotype has ten or more counts. The CDR3 is CASSLRQGGSSNQPQHF. The CDR3 DNA reads as TGTGCCAGCAGCTTAAGGCAGGGGGGTAGTAGCAATCAGCCCCAGCATTTT. The rearrangement joins TRBV7-2 to TRBJ1-5, with 7 bases identical to TRBD1. Per germline, CDR1 SGHTA and CDR2 FQGNSA. The CDR3 covers 17 residues. The V and J ends lost 2 bases and 0 bases, in that order; junction bases with no gene match: 7. Supplemented by reference TRBV7-2 and TRBJ1-5, the full variable domain reads GAGVSQSPSNKVTEKGKDVELRCDPISGHTALYWYRQSLGQGLEFLIYFQGNSAPDKSGLPSDRFSAERTGGSVSTLTIQRTQQEDSAVYLCASSLRQGGSSNQPQHFGDGTRLSIL.

The V and J genes are TRBV7-6 and TRBJ2-2; D remains ambiguous. The CDR3 extends over 13 amino acids. The V gene's germline CDR1 is SGHVS and CDR2 FNYEAQ. Between the trimmed V and J ends, which lost 2 bases and 8 bases, there was a span of 9 bases. CDR3 in amino acids: CASSLSPWGELFF. CDR3 nucleotides: TGTGCCAGCAGCTTATCCCCGTGGGGGGAGCTGTTTTTT.

The J gene is TRBJ2-1, the V gene TRBV5-4, with TRBD2 identical over 8 bases. Germline assignment: CDR1 SGHNT and CDR2 YYREEE (reference sequence). V shed 4 bases, J shed 12 bases, and the junction held 21 bases outside the gene matches. This CDR3 contains 17 residues. The CDR3: CASSHWEAGAYSAVQFF. The CDR3, as DNA: TGTGCCAGCAGCCACTGGGAAGCGGGGGCCTACAGCGCTGTGCAGTTCTTC.

V usage is TRBV29-1 and J usage is TRBJ1-4, with D possibly TRBD1 on 5 matching bases. Trimming left V 1 base short and J 2 bases short, with 8 bases between. This CDR3 has 14 residues. Germline CDR1 SQVTM, CDR2 ANQGSEA. CDR3 DNA: TGCAGCGTTGAAGGTTCAGGGACTAATGAAAAACTGTTTTTT. Translation gives CSVEGSGTNEKLFF.

This clonotype turned up a few times. The chain couples TRBV10-3 to TRBJ1-1; a possible D gene is TRBD1 (6 bases). Germline assignment: CDR1 ENHRY and CDR2 SYGVKD. Between the trimmed V and J ends, which lost 7 bases and 0 bases, there was a span of 12 bases. CDR3 length: 14 residues. CDR3 bases: TGTGCCATCACTGAACAGGGCCTGAACACTGAAGCTTTCTTT. Translation: CAITEQGLNTEAFF.

This clonotype was recorded once. The rearrangement links TRBV5-1 to TRBJ2-1; 8 bases map to TRBD1. Germline V gene data show CDR1 as SGHRS and CDR2 as YFSETQ. The CDR3 contains 14 residues. Trimming removed 7 bases from V and 8 bases from J; junction bases left unmatched: 11. The CDR3 nucleotides read TGCGCCAGCCGCATCCTTCAGGGGGCACATGAGCAGTTCTTC. Amino acids: CASRILQGAHEQFF.

The genes are TRBV19 and TRBJ1-1, with no clear D. The CDR3 length is 14 residues. Trimming took off 7 bases at V and 4 bases at J, with 16 bases between the two ends. Germline V gene lookup returns CDR1 LNHDA and CDR2 SQIVND (reference sequence). CDR3 protein: CASTLDAEPTEAFF. In DNA, the CDR3 is TGTGCCAGTACCTTGGACGCGGAACCCACTGAAGCTTTCTTT.

The chain carries TRBV6-2 or TRBV6-3 and TRBJ1-1; D is unclear. Germline assignment: CDR1 MNHEY and CDR2 SVGEGT. V was trimmed by 1 base and J by 1 base, leaving 7 bases between them. The CDR3 sequence is 14 residues long. CDR3 nucleotide sequence: TGTGCCAGCAGTTACTACGAGTCGAACACTGAAGCTTTCTTT. Amino acid sequence: CASSYYESNTEAFF.

This clonotype was picked up one time. The chain carries TRBV7-9 and TRBJ1-2; 8 bases match TRBD1. The V gene end was trimmed by 6 bases and the J gene end by 6 bases; junction bases not matched to a gene: 12. The CDR3 has 15 amino acids. CDR1 is SEHNR and CDR2 is FQNEAQ in the germline V gene (reference sequence). Here the CDR3 DNA reads TGTGCCAGCAGTTTGGACAGGGTGTTGGTTGATGGCTACACCTTC. It specifies CASSLDRVLVDGYTF.

With respect to this clonotype: A much larger clone differs from this one at a single base, so this may be a read error. The chain carries TRBV7-2 and TRBJ1-6; TRBD1 is a possible D gene (5 bases). The CDR3 loop spans 15 amino acids. The V end lost 1 base, the J end lost 8 bases, and 12 bases lay between the germline ends. The germline V gene encodes CDR1 SGHTA and CDR2 FQGNSA. The CDR3 nucleotides are TGTGCCAGCAGCTTAGTATATGACAGTTATTCACCCCTCCACTTT. It translates to CASSLVYDSYSPLHF.

This sequence joins TRBV7-9 and TRBJ2-7, with D possibly called TRBD1 or TRBD2 (5 bases each). The CDR3 extends over 15 amino acids. Germline lookup yields CDR1 SEHNR and CDR2 FQNEAQ (reference sequence). V lost 5 bases and J 3 bases, leaving 17 bases between the germline ends. This CDR3 is CASSPGTPRVYEQYF. CDR3 coding DNA: TGTGCCAGCAGCCCCGGGACGCCCCGAGTCTACGAGCAGTACTTC.

The genes are TRBV7-8 and TRBJ2-7; D may correspond to TRBD1 or TRBD2 (5 bases each). The CDR3 is 14 residues long. Looked up from germline, CDR1 is SGHVS and CDR2 is FQNEAQ. The ends were cut back, 6 bases at V and 0 bases at J, with 12 bases in the middle. The CDR3 is CASRTGASSYEQYV. The CDR3 DNA reads TGTGCCAGCAGGACCGGGGCAAGCTCCTACGAGCAGTACGTC.

V and J are TRBV7-9 and TRBJ1-2; 7 bases match TRBD1. Trimming removed 4 bases from V and 9 bases from J; junction bases left unmatched: 14. The CDR3 totals 15 residues. Germline-derived CDR1 and CDR2 are SEHNR and FQNEAQ (reference sequence). CDR3 residues: CASSSPNDREGSYTF. CDR3 coding DNA: TGTGCCAGCAGCTCCCCCAACGACAGGGAAGGGAGCTACACCTTC.

The chain combines TRBV12-3 or TRBV12-4 with TRBJ2-2; 12 positions match TRBD2. Losses at the gene ends were 6 bases for V and 7 bases for J; bases not matched to a gene: 3. The CDR3 covers 14 residues. The CDR3 DNA sequence: TGTGCCAGCAGGACTAGCGGGGGTGTCGGGGAGCTGTTTTTT. Translating it yields CASRTSGGVGELFF.

The V call is TRBV7-6, the J call TRBJ1-2; 10 bases agree with TRBD1. The CDR3 sequence is 16 residues long. The V gene's germline CDR1 is SGHVS and CDR2 FNYEAQ. Trimming cost V 4 bases and J 4 bases; bases outside gene matches: 9. CDR3 sequence: CASSSSTGGALYGYTF. CDR3 DNA sequence: TGTGCCAGCAGCTCCTCGACAGGGGGCGCCCTCTATGGCTACACCTTC.

This chain uses TRBV18 with TRBJ2-1; D possibly corresponds to TRBD2 (5 bases). The CDR3 extends over 16 amino acids. Germline V gene sequence: CDR1 KGHSH, CDR2 LQKENI. With 2 bases removed from V and 7 bases from J, the gap between germline ends came to 18 bases. The CDR3 bases are TGTGCCAGCTCACCAACCGGAGGAGGTTACCCGAATGAGCAGTTCTTC. Its protein is CASSPTGGGYPNEQFF.

There are many counts of this clonotype. A junction boundary mismatches the germline segment, possibly from a read error. The chain is built from TRBV27 and TRBJ2-1; D gene ambiguous. This CDR3 contains 13 residues. Germline CDR1 is MNHEY and CDR2 is SMNVEV (reference sequence). CDR3 in amino acids: CASSLFSYNEQFF. The CDR3 DNA is TGTGCCAGCAGCTTATTTTCTTACAATGAGCAGTTCTTC.

To note about this clonotype: This may be a read error, as it is one base from a much larger clone. The chain joins TRBV7-6 to TRBJ1-5, with a weak D call TRBD1 (5 bases). This CDR3 spans 14 amino acids. In germline, CDR1 is SGHVS, CDR2 FNYEAQ. The CDR3: CVSSTGDGNQPQHF. DNA for the CDR3: TGTGTCAGCAGCACTGGGGACGGAAATCAGCCCCAGCATTTT.

This sequence joins TRBV6-2 or TRBV6-3 and TRBJ2-2, with 8 bases lining up with TRBD1. V was clipped by 9 bases and J by 5 bases; unmatched bases: 8. There are 14 residues in the CDR3. Germline assignment: CDR1 MNHEY and CDR2 SVGEGT. This CDR3 is CASHGQGGTGELFF. The CDR3 coding sequence is TGTGCCAGTCATGGACAGGGAGGTACCGGGGAGCTGTTTTTT.

CDR3 coding DNA: TGTGCCAGCAGCGCCGGACAGGGGGGGAACACCGGGGAGCTGTTTTTT. It encodes CASSAGQGGNTGELFF. The rearrangement joins TRBV7-6 to TRBJ2-2; 10 positions agree with TRBD1. Germline loops: CDR1 SGHVS, CDR2 FNYEAQ. The ends lost 5 bases at V and 1 base at J; junction bases unmatched: 4. CDR3 size: 16 residues.